Below are 23 T cell receptor beta chains sequenced from a single sample in a study of monozygotic twins with inflammatory bowel disease. TCRdb reprocessed the 5' RACE reads and keeps a single row for each CDR3 protein, giving no DNA. The data include 300,000 to 350,000 distinct CDR3 sequences; the top ten clones carry around 2%. Sequenced sample: blood. These receptors originate from a human donor with ulcerative colitis or Crohn's disease, or a healthy co-twin of an affected twin (not recorded which).

CDR3: CASSITGDGNTEAFF. This chain connects TRBV5-1 to TRBJ1-1; TCRdb calls TRBD1, which cannot be checked without DNA. This CDR3 spans 15 amino acids. CDR1 and CDR2 from the germline V gene are SGHRS and YFSETQ.

The chain uses TRBV5-4 and TRBJ2-5. The CDR3 is 14 amino acids. Germline values: CDR1 SGHNT, CDR2 YYREEE (reference sequence). The chain's CDR3 is CASSWRLNPETQYF. The complete variable domain, with remaining parts taken from reference TRBV5-4 and TRBJ2-5, reads ETGVTQSPTHLIKTRGQQVTLRCSSQSGHNTVSWYQQALGQGPQFIFQYYREEENGRGNFPPRFSGLQFPNYSSELNVNALELDDSALYLCASSWRLNPETQYFGPGTRLLVL.

The chain links TRBV7-9 to TRBJ2-7; TCRdb's D call, TRBD1, is unchecked because there is no DNA. Germline CDR1 reads SEHNR; CDR2 reads FQNEAQ (reference sequence). The CDR3 spans 16 residues. This CDR3 reads CASSLTGGADSYEQYF.

The chain is built from TRBV4-1 and TRBJ2-3. Per germline, CDR1 MGHRA and CDR2 YSYEKL. This CDR3 has 14 amino acids. The CDR3 loop reads CASSQTQGPDTQYF.

This sequence joins TRBV7-2 and TRBJ2-7; the TCRdb D gene call, TRBD1, has no DNA to confirm it. Germline-derived CDR1 and CDR2 are SGHTA and FQGNSA. This CDR3 is built from 14 residues. CDR3 sequence reads: CASSQDRAAYEQYF.

The gene calls are TRBV2 and TRBJ2-3. The length of the CDR3 is 18 residues. CDR1 SNHLY and CDR2 FYNNEI come from the germline V gene. The CDR3 here is CASSLPDGSTKETDTQYF.

The chain is built from TRBV19 and TRBJ2-5; the TCRdb D gene call, TRBD1, has no DNA to confirm it. The CDR3 is made up of 13 amino acids. Germline-derived CDR1 and CDR2 are LNHDA and SQIVND (reference sequence). Here the CDR3 reads CASARGGSETQYF.

The chain uses TRBV20-1 and TRBJ2-7; TCRdb outputs TRBD1, but without DNA this stays unchecked. The CDR3 runs 12 residues. Germline V gene sequence: CDR1 DFQATT, CDR2 SNEGSKA (reference sequence). The chain's CDR3 is CSQAGATYEQYF.

The chain recombines TRBV7-2 with TRBJ2-7. The germline V gene encodes CDR1 SGHTA and CDR2 FQGNSA. The CDR3 is 14 amino acids. This CDR3 is CASSSTYGSYEQYF.

This chain uses TRBV20-1 with TRBJ2-3; the TCRdb call, TRBD1, lacks DNA for checking. The CDR3 extends over 15 amino acids. Germline CDR1 and CDR2: DFQATT and SNEGSKA (reference sequence). CDR3 protein: CSARGQRLSTDTQYF.

V and J are TRBV28 and TRBJ1-2; absent DNA, TCRdb's TRBD1 call cannot be checked. This CDR3 has 18 residues. Germline loops: CDR1 MDHEN, CDR2 SYDVKM. This CDR3 is CASSLALGQGARNYGYTF.

CDR3 region: CASSLRLAGDYEQYF. The chain links TRBV27 to TRBJ2-7; the D gene TCRdb calls, TRBD2, cannot be checked with no DNA. The CDR3 runs 15 residues. Looked up from germline, CDR1 is MNHEY and CDR2 is SMNVEV (reference sequence).

The chain combines TRBV29-1 with TRBJ2-1; TCRdb designates TRBD1, a call that cannot be tested without DNA. The CDR3 is 12 residues long. The V gene's germline CDR1 is SQVTM and CDR2 ANQGSEA. CDR3 region: CSGGRDDNEQFF.

The chain employs TRBV29-1 and TRBJ2-7. This CDR3 has 13 amino acids. Germline-derived CDR1 and CDR2 are SQVTM and ANQGSEA. The CDR3 loop reads CSVESRNAYEQYF.

The rearrangement joins TRBV6-2 or TRBV6-3 to TRBJ1-5; without DNA, the TCRdb call of TRBD1 cannot be checked. In germline, CDR1 is MNHEY, CDR2 SVGEGT. The CDR3 consists of 15 residues. The CDR3 spells CASRTGGWSNQPQHF.

The chain is built from TRBV27 and TRBJ2-1. The germline CDR1 and CDR2 sequences are MNHEY and SMNVEV (reference sequence). This CDR3 is built from 15 residues. The CDR3 reads CASRVDRNSYNGQFF.

V gene TRBV7-2 combines with J gene TRBJ1-3; TCRdb picks TRBD1, but there is no DNA to check that call. Germline-derived CDR1 and CDR2 are SGHTA and FQGNSA. The CDR3 has 15 amino acids. CDR3 sequence: CASSSQATTGNTIYF.

The CDR3 protein is CASSESPGGGTQYF. The rearrangement links TRBV25-1 to TRBJ2-3; the D call from TCRdb, TRBD1, cannot be confirmed without DNA. From germline, CDR1 is MGHDK and CDR2 SYGVNS. This CDR3 contains 14 residues.

J is TRBJ2-1 and V is TRBV20-1. The germline V gene has CDR1 DFQATT and CDR2 SNEGSKA (reference sequence). The CDR3 spans 14 residues. CDR3: CSAIAGASYNEQFF.

CDR3 residues: CASRLGSSYEQYF. The V gene is TRBV3-1, the J gene TRBJ2-7. This CDR3 spans 13 amino acids. Germline assignment: CDR1 LGHDT and CDR2 YNNKEL (reference sequence).

The rearrangement uses TRBV3-1 and TRBJ2-5. Germline CDR1 and CDR2: LGHDT and YNNKEL (reference sequence). The length of the CDR3 is 12 residues. CDR3 sequence reads: CASSQEWTTQYF.

This chain connects TRBV12-3 or TRBV12-4 to TRBJ1-4; lacking DNA, the TRBD1 call made by TCRdb goes unchecked. This CDR3 spans 14 amino acids. CDR3 region: CASSPGQGGEKLFF.

The chain carries TRBV27 and TRBJ2-2; without DNA, the TCRdb call of TRBD1 cannot be checked. The CDR3 sequence is 17 residues long. The germline V gene has CDR1 MNHEY and CDR2 SMNVEV (reference sequence). The CDR3 sequence: CASSPIGGVEAGGELFF.